This T cell receptor beta chain was retrieved from a study of T cell changes during pregnancy in multiple sclerosis. Profiling relied on immunoSEQ multiplex PCR, and the TCRdb table lists in-frame clones only, not all of them. The sample has tens of thousands of clones, about nine tenths seen once. J was trimmed by 4 bases and V by 7 bases; bases with no gene match: 8. Germline-derived CDR1 and CDR2 are MNHEY and SVGAGI. The CDR3 spans 14 residues. This clone was counted once. This specimen was peripheral blood, taken after pregnancy. The chain employs TRBV6-5 and TRBJ2-7; TRBD1 agrees at 9 bases. The receptor was isolated from a female donor with multiple sclerosis, enrolled in a pregnancy study. The CDR3 is CASKIRQGGYEQYF. The CDR3 DNA follows: TGTGCCAGCAAAATCCGACAGGGGGGATACGAGCAGTACTTC.